This entry lists 18 T cell receptor beta chains sequenced from one sample in a study of synovial regulatory T cells in juvenile arthritis. The repertoire was sequenced with immunoSEQ multiplex PCR; TCRdb's copy has only in-frame clones and lacks some. This repertoire includes approximately 10,000 clones. Sequenced input: Treg cells from blood. Subset reported: remaining (HLA-DR-negative) circulating blood Treg cells. These receptors all stem from a donor aged 2-35 years with juvenile idiopathic arthritis.

The chain couples TRBV4-1 to TRBJ1-4; with no DNA, the TCRdb D assignment of TRBD1 cannot be verified. The CDR3 loop spans 14 amino acids. DNA is not on record. Germline V gives CDR1 MGHRA, CDR2 YSYEKL. This CDR3 is CASSKEGAGEKLFF.

J is TRBJ1-6 and V is TRBV7-6; TCRdb's D gene call, TRBD1, goes unchecked for lack of DNA. This CDR3 comprises 13 residues. No DNA has been recorded. The V gene's germline CDR1 is SGHVS and CDR2 FNYEAQ. The CDR3 sequence: CASSQGYNSPLHF.

This chain uses TRBV10-3 with TRBJ1-6; the D gene TCRdb calls, TRBD1, cannot be checked with no DNA. The CDR3 covers 13 residues. Only the protein is on record. Germline V lookup: CDR1 ENHRY, CDR2 SYGVKD. CDR3 in amino acids: CAISPQGASPLHF.

The rearrangement uses TRBV5-3 and TRBJ1-2; TCRdb reports TRBD1, a call that lacks DNA to check it against. TRBV5-3 is filed as an ORF, its function uncertain. The CDR3 loop spans 15 amino acids. The record lacks a DNA sequence. The CDR3 reads CARRFDSQGSYGYTF.

The chain is built from TRBV6-6 and TRBJ1-2; absent DNA, TCRdb's TRBD1 call cannot be checked. CDR3 length equals 15 residues. No DNA is recorded. Germline CDR1 MNHNY, CDR2 SVGAGI (reference sequence). The CDR3 protein is CASSYADRTNYGYTF.

The rearrangement links TRBV28 to TRBJ2-4; the TCRdb D gene call, TRBD2, has no DNA to confirm it. CDR1 MDHEN and CDR2 SYDVKM come from the germline V gene. The CDR3 sequence is 12 residues long. There is no recorded DNA. The CDR3: CASSLSPGIQYF.

The genes are TRBV28 and TRBJ1-2. Germline CDR1 reads MDHEN; CDR2 reads SYDVKM. The CDR3 sequence is 12 residues long. No DNA sequence was recorded. CDR3 amino acids: CASSNFSVGYTF.

The rearrangement uses TRBV4-1 and TRBJ2-2. CDR1 is MGHRA, CDR2 YSYEKL, per germline. This CDR3 contains 14 residues. No nucleotide data were recorded. CDR3 in amino acids: CASSQVPWTGELFF.

This clone is medium-sized by frequency. This sequence joins TRBV28 and TRBJ2-3; the D call from TCRdb, TRBD2, cannot be confirmed without DNA. The CDR3 runs 17 residues. DNA is not on record. Germline lookup yields CDR1 MDHEN and CDR2 SYDVKM. The CDR3 sequence: CASSFPTSGNPTDTQYF.

The chain uses TRBV18 and TRBJ2-7; TCRdb names TRBD1, which stays unverified in the absence of DNA. Germline V gene data show CDR1 as KGHSH and CDR2 as LQKENI. The CDR3 contains 14 residues. Only the protein sequence is given. The CDR3 sequence: CASSPGQGVYEQYF.

The gene calls are TRBV15 and TRBJ1-5; TCRdb outputs TRBD1, but without DNA this stays unchecked. The CDR3 is 17 residues long. No DNA is given. CDR1 and CDR2 from the germline V gene are LNHNV and YYDKDF (reference sequence). The CDR3: CATSRVGTGGRAQPQHF.

The V call is TRBV5-1, the J call TRBJ2-1. The CDR3 contains 16 residues. No DNA accompanies this entry. Germline values: CDR1 SGHRS, CDR2 YFSETQ. This CDR3 is CASSGRGTASYNEQFF.

V usage is TRBV6-6 and J usage is TRBJ1-2; TCRdb picks TRBD1, but there is no DNA to check that call. CDR1 is MNHNY, CDR2 SVGAGI, per germline (reference sequence). The CDR3 spans 13 residues. No DNA is recorded. CDR3 residues: CASSGTVNYGYTF.

V gene TRBV10-3 combines with J gene TRBJ1-1. CDR1 and CDR2 (germline): ENHRY, SYGVKD. The CDR3 is made up of 12 amino acids. No DNA has been recorded. CDR3 sequence: CAISDVNTEAFF.

This chain uses TRBV10-3 with TRBJ2-7; the TRBD2 assignment by TCRdb is unverifiable without DNA. The V gene's germline CDR1 is ENHRY and CDR2 SYGVKD. The CDR3 spans 11 residues. The coding DNA is unavailable. The CDR3 reads CAMGAGVEQYF.

The chain combines TRBV20-1 with TRBJ1-2. There are 10 residues in the CDR3. No coding sequence is recorded. Germline V gene sequence: CDR1 DFQATT, CDR2 SNEGSKA (reference sequence). The CDR3 protein is CSAKGYGYTF.

The chain combines TRBV25-1 with TRBJ1-4; TCRdb designates TRBD1, a call that cannot be tested without DNA. The germline gives CDR1 MGHDK, CDR2 SYGVNS. CDR3 length equals 17 residues. The DNA sequence is not available. The CDR3 sequence: CASSEFGGTGRFEKLFF. The full variable domain, in which reference TRBV25-1 and TRBJ1-4 provide the parts outside the CDR3, is EADIYQTPRYLVIGTGKKITLECSQTMGHDKMYWYQQDPGMELHLIHYSYGVNSTEKGDLSSESTVSRIRTEHFPLTLESARPSHTSQYLCASSEFGGTGRFEKLFFGSGTQLSVL.

The chain links TRBV4-1 to TRBJ1-3; TCRdb's D call, TRBD1, is unchecked because there is no DNA. From germline, CDR1 is MGHRA and CDR2 YSYEKL. The CDR3 is made up of 18 amino acids. There is no recorded DNA. CDR3 protein: CASSQDRVETGTRNTIYF.